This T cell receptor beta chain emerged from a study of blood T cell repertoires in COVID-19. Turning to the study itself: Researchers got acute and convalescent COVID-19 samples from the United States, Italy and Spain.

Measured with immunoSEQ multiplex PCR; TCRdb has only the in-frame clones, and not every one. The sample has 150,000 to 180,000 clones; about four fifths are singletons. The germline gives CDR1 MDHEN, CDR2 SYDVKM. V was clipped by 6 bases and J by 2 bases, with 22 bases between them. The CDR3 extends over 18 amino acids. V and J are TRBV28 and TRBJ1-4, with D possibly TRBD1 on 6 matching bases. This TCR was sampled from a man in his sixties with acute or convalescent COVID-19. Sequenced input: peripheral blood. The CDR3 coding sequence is TGTGCCAGCAGCCACACATGGGGGCCCCTGGCTACTAATGAAAAACTGTTTTTT. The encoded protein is CASSHTWGPLATNEKLFF.